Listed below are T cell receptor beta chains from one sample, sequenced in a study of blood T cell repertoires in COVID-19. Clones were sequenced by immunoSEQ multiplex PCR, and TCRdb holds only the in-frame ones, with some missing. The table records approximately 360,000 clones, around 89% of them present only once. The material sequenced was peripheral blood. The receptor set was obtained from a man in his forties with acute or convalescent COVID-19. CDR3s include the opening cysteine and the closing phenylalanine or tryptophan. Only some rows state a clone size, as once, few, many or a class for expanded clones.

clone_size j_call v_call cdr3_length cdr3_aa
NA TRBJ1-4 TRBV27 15 CASSFRGTLGEKLFF
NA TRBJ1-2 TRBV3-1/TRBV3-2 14 CASSRLTGGSGYTF
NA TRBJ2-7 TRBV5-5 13 CASSLARRAEQYF
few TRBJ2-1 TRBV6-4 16 CASRPPTSGRVNEQFF
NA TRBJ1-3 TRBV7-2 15 CASSLEVSSGNTIYF
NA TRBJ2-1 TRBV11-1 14 CASSLGGLYNEQFF
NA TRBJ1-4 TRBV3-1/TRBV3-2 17 CASSQYLPVGGNEKLFF
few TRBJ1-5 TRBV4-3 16 CASSQTPTGVGEPQHF
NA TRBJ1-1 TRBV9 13 CASSVGSGYEAFF
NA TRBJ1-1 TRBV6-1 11 CASSENTGNFF
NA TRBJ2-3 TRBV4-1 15 CASSQRGDLSNTQYF
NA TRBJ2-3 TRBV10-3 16 CAISESTGIGTDTQYF
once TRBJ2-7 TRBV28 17 CASRNQFGGGLSYEQYF
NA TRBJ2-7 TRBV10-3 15 CAISTGLAGSYEQYF
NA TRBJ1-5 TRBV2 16 CASSEGILTGSTPQHF
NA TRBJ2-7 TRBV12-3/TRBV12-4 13 CASRGLIGDEQYF
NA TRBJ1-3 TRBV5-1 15 CASSFVGGSGNTIYF
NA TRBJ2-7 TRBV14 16 CASSQETGARVYEQYF